This TCR beta chain is drawn from a study of T-cell memory formation after mild COVID-19. The overall study: For the most part, TCR clusters were specific to one donor. Study-wide findings and caveats: Mainly CM and EM harbored the contracting CD4+ clones; mainly EMRA harbored the CD8+ ones.

This clonotype was recorded a few times. What it binds is unknown. The germline CDR1 and CDR2 sequences are MNHEY and SVGEGT. V lost 0 bases, J lost 2 bases, and 8 bases lay in between. The CDR3 totals 15 residues. 5'RACE primed at constant segments yielded TCR alpha and TCR beta cDNA libraries bearing sample barcodes and UMIs. TCRdb redid the calling of the 5' RACE reads with MiXCR, one entry per CDR3 protein. This table has approximately 200,000 distinct CDR3 sequences, roughly 17% appearing once. Input material: PBMCs or a T cell subset sorted from them (not recorded which). This receptor was taken from an adult woman who had mild COVID-19 (a few samples of this study predate the infection). Cell type and time point are not known. This chain joins TRBV6-2 or TRBV6-3 and TRBJ1-5; no clear D. The CDR3 sequence is CASSYSYRGNQPQHF. CDR3 bases: TGTGCCAGCAGTTACTCCTACAGAGGCAATCAGCCCCAGCATTTT.